These T cell receptor beta chains were read from a single sample in a study of blood T cell repertoires in COVID-19. Here immunoSEQ multiplex PCR was the method, and the copy in TCRdb shows in-frame clones only, minus some. This table has a few hundred thousand clones, over 75% appearing once. Sequencing used peripheral blood. The receptors stem from a man aged 25 to 45 who had recovered from COVID-19. CDR3s include the opening cysteine and the closing phenylalanine or tryptophan. D genes are given only for firm matches. Part of the rows lack a size; the others show once, few, many or a class for expanded clones.

>TRBD1|TRBV9|TRBJ2-5|.
CASSATGTGEETQYF
TGTGCCAGCAGCGCCACCGGGACAGGGGAAGAGACCCAGTACTTC
>.|TRBV6-5|TRBJ2-1|.
CASSSRGTDGFLIF
TGTGCCAGCAGTTCCCGAGGGACTGACGGCTTTTTGATCTTC
>TRBD1|TRBV27|TRBJ1-2|.
CASSTRDRGPHGYTF
TGTGCCAGCAGTACCCGGGACAGGGGGCCCCATGGCTACACCTTC
>.|TRBV27|TRBJ2-1|.
CASSQSTGYNEQFF
TGTGCCAGCAGCCAAAGCACAGGGTACAATGAGCAGTTCTTC
>TRBD1|TRBV28|TRBJ1-5|few
CANEQGNYYSNQPQHF
TGTGCCAACGAACAGGGGAACTATTATAGCAATCAGCCCCAGCATTTT
>.|TRBV6-6|TRBJ1-2|many
CASSPSYLPTTVTYGYTF
TGTGCCAGCAGTCCATCCTACCTCCCGACGACAGTAACCTATGGCTACACCTTC
>.|TRBV7-9|TRBJ2-3|.
CASSLAVAASTDTQYF
TGTGCCAGCAGCTTAGCGGTAGCGGCGAGCACAGATACGCAGTATTTT
>.|TRBV6-5|TRBJ1-6|few
CASTEQATNSPLHF
TGTGCCAGCACCGAGCAGGCCACAAATTCACCCCTCCACTTT
>.|TRBV2|TRBJ1-1|.
CASSEGGHYEAFF
TGTGCCAGCAGTGAAGGCGGGCACTATGAAGCTTTCTTT
>TRBD2|TRBV5-4|TRBJ2-2|.
CASSPGLAGGTNTGELFF
TGTGCCAGCAGCCCCGGACTAGCGGGGGGAACGAACACCGGGGAGCTGTTTTTT
>TRBD1|TRBV10-3|TRBJ1-3|.
CAITKGQGGTGNTIYF
TGTGCCATCACCAAGGGACAGGGGGGAACTGGAAACACCATATATTTT
>TRBD2|TRBV5-6|TRBJ2-7|.
CASSLGLAGNYEQYF
TGTGCCAGCAGCTTGGGACTAGCGGGGAACTACGAGCAGTACTTC
>TRBD1|TRBV2|TRBJ1-5|few
CASIDPRDRGRKNQPQHF
TGTGCCAGCATAGACCCAAGGGACAGGGGGCGGAAGAATCAGCCCCAGCATTTT
>TRBD1|TRBV6-1|TRBJ1-5|once
CASSGPARGFDQPQHF
TGTGCCAGCAGTGGGCCAGCCAGGGGGTTCGATCAGCCCCAGCATTTT
>.|TRBV19|TRBJ1-3|once
CASSRGDGNTIYF
TGTGCCAGTAGTCGCGGGGACGGAAACACCATATATTTT
>TRBD1|TRBV6-5|TRBJ1-3|.
CASGTGRLGNTIYF
TGTGCCAGCGGGACAGGGCGACTTGGAAACACCATATATTTT
>.|TRBV2|TRBJ1-6|.
CAIQKNTGMPNSPLHF
TGTGCCATCCAAAAGAACACGGGAATGCCTAATTCACCCCTCCACTTT
>.|TRBV4-1|TRBJ2-2|once
CASSQVGVDTGELFF
TGCGCCAGCAGCCAAGTCGGGGTAGACACCGGGGAGCTGTTTTTT
>.|TRBV4-2|TRBJ1-2|.
CASSLAGGWETF
TGTGCCAGCAGCCTTGCGGGGGGGTGGGAAACCTTC
>.|TRBV7-8|TRBJ1-2|.
CASSPLGENGYTF
TGTGCCAGCAGCCCCCTCGGTGAGAATGGCTACACCTTC
>TRBD2|TRBV10-1|TRBJ2-1|.
CASSRSGGGNEQFF
TGCGCCAGCAGTCGAAGCGGGGGGGGAAATGAGCAGTTCTTC
>TRBD1|TRBV5-8|TRBJ1-1|.
CASSLFGTGVTNTEAFF
TGTGCCAGCAGCTTGTTCGGGACAGGAGTTACGAACACTGAAGCTTTCTTT
>TRBD1|TRBV10-3|TRBJ2-2|.
CATAPTTGTVSTGELFF
TGTGCCACTGCACCGACGACCGGGACAGTAAGCACCGGGGAGCTGTTTTTT
>.|TRBV5-6|TRBJ2-5|.
CASSRQISGGETQYF
TGTGCCAGCAGCCGACAAATTTCAGGGGGGGAGACCCAGTACTTC
>TRBD1|TRBV3-1/TRBV3-2|TRBJ1-1|.
CASSQDWGQGEAFF
TGTGCCAGCAGCCAAGATTGGGGACAGGGAGAAGCTTTCTTT
>TRBD1|TRBV19|TRBJ1-5|.
CASSITGANQPQHF
TGTGCCAGTAGTATAACAGGGGCCAATCAGCCCCAGCATTTT
>.|TRBV19|TRBJ1-6|.
CASSTNNSPLHF
TGTGCCAGTAGTACCAATAATTCACCCCTCCACTTT
>TRBD1|TRBV6-1|TRBJ1-2|.
CASSEVGGTGYRGYTF
TGTGCCAGCAGTGAAGTCGGGGGGACAGGGTATCGTGGCTACACCTTC
>TRBD2|TRBV4-1|TRBJ2-5|once
CASSQVGLGVSQETQYF
TGCGCCAGCAGCCAAGTAGGACTAGGGGTCAGTCAAGAGACCCAGTACTTC
>.|TRBV18|TRBJ1-2|.
CASSPMEYGTSGYTF
TGTGCCAGCTCACCAATGGAGTACGGGACTTCTGGCTACACCTTC
>.|TRBV10-3|TRBJ1-1|few
CAIGGQTGSDTEAFF
TGTGCCATCGGGGGTCAAACAGGGTCGGACACTGAAGCTTTCTTT
>TRBD1|TRBV19|TRBJ2-2|.
CASSIGQGAGELFF
TGTGCCAGTAGTATAGGACAGGGCGCCGGGGAGCTGTTTTTT
>.|TRBV9|TRBJ2-7|.
CASSVDQGAYEQYF
TGTGCCAGCAGCGTAGATCAGGGCGCCTACGAGCAGTACTTC
>.|TRBV5-4|TRBJ2-3|.
CASRPELEPRVGQYF
TGTGCCAGCAGACCCGAACTAGAGCCGCGGGTTGGGCAGTATTTT
>.|TRBV7-8|TRBJ2-2|.
CASSLFRGGGELFF
TGTGCCAGCAGCTTATTCAGGGGCGGCGGGGAGCTGTTTTTT
>.|TRBV3-1/TRBV3-2|TRBJ2-5|.
CASSPPGVAETQYF
TGTGCCAGCAGCCCCCCGGGGGTAGCAGAGACCCAGTACTTC
>.|TRBV7-9|TRBJ2-1|.
CASSSPLGVEQFF
TGTGCCAGCAGCTCCCCCTTGGGCGTGGAGCAGTTCTTC
>.|TRBV21-1|TRBJ2-3|.
CASSKHRLAGGCTDTQYF
TGTGCCAGCAGCAAACACCGCCTAGCGGGCGGATGCACAGATACGCAGTATTTT
>TRBD1|TRBV6-5|TRBJ1-1|.
CASRRAGQGEAFF
TGTGCCAGCAGGAGGGCGGGACAGGGTGAAGCTTTCTTT
>TRBD2|TRBV5-1|TRBJ2-7|.
CASSLDPGTSVREQYF
TGCGCCAGCAGCTTGGACCCCGGGACTAGCGTGAGGGAGCAGTACTTC
>.|TRBV18|TRBJ1-6|.
CASSPRDTSSYNSPLHF
TGTGCCAGCTCACCTCGAGACACGAGCTCCTATAATTCACCCCTCCACTTT
>.|TRBV6-4|TRBJ1-5|.
CASSIQASQPQHF
TGTGCCAGCAGTATTCAGGCGAGCCAGCCCCAGCATTTT
>.|TRBV3-1/TRBV3-2|TRBJ1-3|few
CASSQGTADSGNTIYF
TGTGCCAGCAGCCAAGGGACAGCAGACTCTGGAAACACCATATATTTT
>TRBD1|TRBV2|TRBJ2-5|.
CASERDSQETQYF
TGTGCCAGCGAAAGGGACAGCCAAGAGACCCAGTACTTC
>TRBD1|TRBV11-1|TRBJ2-2|.
CASSKDRAGDGELFF
TGTGCCAGCAGCAAAGACAGGGCGGGTGACGGGGAGCTGTTTTTT
>.|TRBV6-6|TRBJ1-2|.
CASSYSLGANYGYTF
TGTGCCAGCAGTTACTCGTTAGGGGCAAACTATGGCTACACCTTC
>.|TRBV19|TRBJ2-3|once
CASSLNPGREQYF
TGTGCCAGTAGTCTCAACCCGGGCAGGGAGCAGTATTTT
>.|TRBV2|TRBJ2-5|.
CASSAIRQGETQYF
TGTGCCAGCAGCGCTATCCGACAAGGCGAGACCCAGTACTTC